Listed below are T cell receptor beta chains from one sample, sequenced in a study of PD-L1 blockade in urothelial cancer. Profiling relied on immunoSEQ multiplex PCR, and the TCRdb table lists in-frame clones only, not all of them. In the table there are under 40,000 clones, 80% to 90% of which are singletons. The source was PBMCs, collected around atezolizumab (anti-PD-L1) treatment. The receptor source for this set is a man aged 55 to 69 with urothelial cancer. Each CDR3 is given with its conserved first and last residue. Each record gives: V gene, D gene, J gene, clone size, CDR3 DNA, CDR3 protein. A D gene is named only where the DNA matches it firmly. Some rows have no size entry. The others give once, few or many, or a class for an expanded clone.

v_call: TRBV5-1
d_call: NA
j_call: TRBJ1-2
clone_size: few
cdr3_nt: TGCGCCAGCAGCTCAATTCAGGGGCCCTATGGCTACACCTTC
cdr3_aa: CASSSIQGPYGYTF

v_call: TRBV2
d_call: NA
j_call: TRBJ2-7
clone_size: NA
cdr3_nt: TGTGCCAGCAGTGAAGGGCCGGGGTTAGGCGAGCAGTACTTC
cdr3_aa: CASSEGPGLGEQYF

v_call: TRBV4-1
d_call: TRBD2
j_call: TRBJ2-3
clone_size: NA
cdr3_nt: TGCGCCAGCAGCCAGGGACTAGCGGGGAGCACAGATACGCAGTATTTT
cdr3_aa: CASSQGLAGSTDTQYF

v_call: TRBV5-1
d_call: TRBD2
j_call: TRBJ2-3
clone_size: NA
cdr3_nt: TGCGCCAGCAGCTGGGGGACTAGCGCCACAGATACGCAGTATTTT
cdr3_aa: CASSWGTSATDTQYF

v_call: TRBV29-1
d_call: TRBD1
j_call: TRBJ2-7
clone_size: NA
cdr3_nt: TGCAGCGTTGTTACGGCGGATTCCGGGACAGGGGGCGTCGAGCAGTACTTC
cdr3_aa: CSVVTADSGTGGVEQYF

v_call: TRBV7-3
d_call: NA
j_call: TRBJ1-5
clone_size: NA
cdr3_nt: TGTGCCAGCGCTGGGGGCCCTAATCAGCCCCAGCATTTT
cdr3_aa: CASAGGPNQPQHF

v_call: TRBV6-5
d_call: TRBD2
j_call: TRBJ2-7
clone_size: NA
cdr3_nt: TGTGCCAGCAGTTACTCTAGCGGGGGCTTAGTTCTCGAGCAGTACTTC
cdr3_aa: CASSYSSGGLVLEQYF

v_call: TRBV7-9
d_call: NA
j_call: TRBJ2-1
clone_size: NA
cdr3_nt: TGTGCCAGCAGGCCTCTGGGGGCAGGGGACACTAGGCCTTACAATGAGCAGTTCTTC
cdr3_aa: CASRPLGAGDTRPYNEQFF

v_call: TRBV4-3
d_call: NA
j_call: TRBJ2-5
clone_size: NA
cdr3_nt: TGCGCCAGCAGCCAAGCCAACGGGGGTCGGGAGACCCAGTACTTC
cdr3_aa: CASSQANGGRETQYF

v_call: TRBV27
d_call: NA
j_call: TRBJ1-4
clone_size: NA
cdr3_nt: TGTGCCAGCGGCCGTTGGGCACCTAATGAAAAACTGTTTTTT
cdr3_aa: CASGRWAPNEKLFF

v_call: TRBV7-8
d_call: NA
j_call: TRBJ1-2
clone_size: NA
cdr3_nt: TGTGCCAGCAGCCCAGGAATAGCAGGGGTGTATGGCTACACCTTC
cdr3_aa: CASSPGIAGVYGYTF

v_call: TRBV27
d_call: NA
j_call: TRBJ1-2
clone_size: NA
cdr3_nt: TGTGCCAGCAGTTTTAACAGGGCGGGCTATGGCTACACCTTC
cdr3_aa: CASSFNRAGYGYTF

v_call: TRBV6-1
d_call: NA
j_call: TRBJ1-5
clone_size: NA
cdr3_nt: TGTGCCAGCAGTGAAGCGTGGGCACTCTATAGCAATCAGCCCCAGCATTTT
cdr3_aa: CASSEAWALYSNQPQHF

v_call: TRBV18
d_call: TRBD1
j_call: TRBJ1-1
clone_size: NA
cdr3_nt: TGTGCCAGCTCACCGCTTACAGGGGGCGTAGGGACTGAAGCTTTCTTT
cdr3_aa: CASSPLTGGVGTEAFF

v_call: TRBV7-9
d_call: TRBD1
j_call: TRBJ2-7
clone_size: NA
cdr3_nt: TGTGCCAGCAGCTCGCGGACAGGGGGCTTCAACGAGCAGTACTTC
cdr3_aa: CASSSRTGGFNEQYF

v_call: TRBV7-9
d_call: TRBD1
j_call: TRBJ2-5
clone_size: once
cdr3_nt: TGTGCCAGCAGCTTAGTGACAGGGGGCCGGGAGACCCAGTACTTC
cdr3_aa: CASSLVTGGRETQYF

v_call: TRBV4-1
d_call: NA
j_call: TRBJ2-1
clone_size: NA
cdr3_nt: TGCGCCAGCAGCCAAGTTCCAGTGACCTACAATGAGCAGTTCTTC
cdr3_aa: CASSQVPVTYNEQFF

v_call: TRBV28
d_call: NA
j_call: TRBJ1-3
clone_size: NA
cdr3_nt: TGTGCCAGCAGCCCTCAGCGGGGGGGAGGAAACACCATATATTTT
cdr3_aa: CASSPQRGGGNTIYF

v_call: TRBV11-2
d_call: TRBD1
j_call: TRBJ1-4
clone_size: once
cdr3_nt: TGTGCCAGCAGTCGAGGGACAGATGAAAAACTGTTTTTT
cdr3_aa: CASSRGTDEKLFF

v_call: TRBV7-3
d_call: TRBD2
j_call: TRBJ2-1
clone_size: NA
cdr3_nt: TGTGCCAGCAGTCTCTGGGGAGGGAGCAATGAGCAGTTCTTC
cdr3_aa: CASSLWGGSNEQFF

v_call: TRBV4-1
d_call: TRBD1
j_call: TRBJ2-7
clone_size: NA
cdr3_nt: TGCGCCAGCAGCCAACTCCCGGGACAGGGTTACGAGCAGTACTTC
cdr3_aa: CASSQLPGQGYEQYF

v_call: TRBV6-1
d_call: TRBD1
j_call: TRBJ2-7
clone_size: NA
cdr3_nt: TGTGCCAGCAGTGAATTAGGTGGGACAGGGTTAGCCGTCGAGCAGTACTTC
cdr3_aa: CASSELGGTGLAVEQYF

v_call: TRBV5-1
d_call: TRBD1
j_call: TRBJ1-2
clone_size: few
cdr3_nt: TGCGCCAGCAGCTTTAACAGGGGAGCTAACTATGGCTACACCTTC
cdr3_aa: CASSFNRGANYGYTF

v_call: TRBV4-2
d_call: TRBD1
j_call: TRBJ2-7
clone_size: NA
cdr3_nt: TGTGCCAGCAGAAAGGACCCGGACAGGGGCTACGAGCAGTACTTC
cdr3_aa: CASRKDPDRGYEQYF

v_call: TRBV19
d_call: NA
j_call: TRBJ2-2
clone_size: once
cdr3_nt: TGTGCCAGTGCCCGGGAGCAAGGGTGGACCGGGGAGCTGTTTTTT
cdr3_aa: CASAREQGWTGELFF

v_call: TRBV5-4
d_call: NA
j_call: TRBJ2-7
clone_size: NA
cdr3_nt: TGTGCCAGCAGCGATGGGACTGGGAGCTCCTACGAGCAGTACTTC
cdr3_aa: CASSDGTGSSYEQYF

v_call: TRBV4-1
d_call: NA
j_call: TRBJ1-4
clone_size: once
cdr3_nt: TGCGCCTCTGCCGATACCCCGGGAAAACTGTTTTTT
cdr3_aa: CASADTPGKLFF

v_call: TRBV11-1
d_call: TRBD1
j_call: TRBJ1-1
clone_size: few
cdr3_nt: TGTGCCAGCAGCTTGGAACTACAGGGGACTGAAGCTTTCTTT
cdr3_aa: CASSLELQGTEAFF

v_call: TRBV19
d_call: NA
j_call: TRBJ2-3
clone_size: NA
cdr3_nt: TGTGCCAGTAGTACGGGGGGCACAGATACGCAGTATTTT
cdr3_aa: CASSTGGTDTQYF